The 12 T cell receptor beta chains presented below share a single source sample, sequenced in a study of cytomegalovirus exposure and HLA in healthy donors. The PCR used 60 Vbeta and 13 Jbeta primers. Using immunoSEQ multiplex PCR, the repertoire was profiled, and TCRdb retains in-frame clones only, with some absent. Among about 160,000 clones listed, about 80% were seen once. Sample: PBMCs. The receptors were sampled from a female donor in good health and CMV-seronegative.

This chain joins TRBV9 and TRBJ2-3; 7 bases map to TRBD1. The V segment lost 3 bases and the J segment 2 bases; nucleotides outside the gene matches: 9. The CDR3 is made up of 16 amino acids. Germline V CDR1 and CDR2: SGDLS, YYNGEE. CDR3: CASSATGTVNTDTQYF. CDR3 sequence (DNA): TGTGCCAGCAGCGCCACCGGGACAGTTAACACAGATACGCAGTATTTT.

The V and J genes are TRBV6-1 and TRBJ2-5; 8 nucleotides agree with TRBD1. The CDR3 totals 14 residues. With V trimmed by 6 bases and J by 5 bases, 8 bases remained unmatched. CDR1 is MNHNS and CDR2 is SASEGT in the germline V gene. CDR3 in amino acids: CASRIQGVRETQYF. DNA for the CDR3: TGTGCCAGCAGGATACAGGGGGTAAGGGAGACCCAGTACTTC.

The chain joins TRBV7-2 to TRBJ1-1, with D hard to call. The CDR3 covers 13 residues. Germline V gene lookup returns CDR1 SGHTA and CDR2 FQGNSA. Trimming cost V 5 bases and J 3 bases, with 10 bases left between them. CDR3 sequence: CASSRSRDTEAFF. DNA for the CDR3: TGTGCCAGCAGCCGGTCGAGGGACACTGAAGCTTTCTTT. The whole variable domain, remainder taken from reference TRBV7-2 and TRBJ1-1, is GAGVSQSPSNKVTEKGKDVELRCDPISGHTALYWYRQSLGQGLEFLIYFQGNSAPDKSGLPSDRFSAERTGGSVSTLTIQRTQQEDSAVYLCASSRSRDTEAFFGQGTRLTVV.

This chain connects TRBV28 to TRBJ1-1; tentative D call: TRBD1 (5 bases). This CDR3 region has 14 residues. Germline assignment: CDR1 MDHEN and CDR2 SYDVKM. Trimming took 0 bases from V and 3 from J, leaving 8 bases between them. The CDR3 DNA reads TGTGCCAGCAGTTTATGGTCCAGGGACACTGAAGCTTTCTTT. Amino acids: CASSLWSRDTEAFF.

This chain links TRBV5-4 with TRBJ2-5, with a tentative D call TRBD1 (6 bases). CDR1 and CDR2 from the germline V gene are SGHNT and YYREEE (reference sequence). The CDR3 has 15 residues. Trimming pared 0 bases from V and 1 base from J, leaving 10 bases between. For the CDR3, the DNA is TGTGCCAGCAGCTTGGGTACAGGGCCCCAAGAGACCCAGTACTTC. Protein product: CASSLGTGPQETQYF. The variable domain in full, completed from reference TRBV5-4 and TRBJ2-5, reads ETGVTQSPTHLIKTRGQQVTLRCSSQSGHNTVSWYQQALGQGPQFIFQYYREEENGRGNFPPRFSGLQFPNYSSELNVNALELDDSALYLCASSLGTGPQETQYFGPGTRLLVL.

V gene TRBV29-1 combines with J gene TRBJ1-2; TRBD1 agrees at 8 bases. J gave up 7 bases and V 1 base, and 8 bases lay outside the gene matches. Germline assignment: CDR1 SQVTM and CDR2 ANQGSEA. The CDR3 covers 14 residues. The CDR3: CSVEGDRGWGGYTF. As DNA, the CDR3 is TGCAGCGTTGAAGGTGACAGGGGTTGGGGTGGCTACACCTTC.

The V gene is TRBV7-6, the J gene TRBJ1-1, with 12 bases lining up with TRBD1. The CDR3 sequence is 17 residues long. CDR1 is SGHVS, CDR2 FNYEAQ, per germline. V dropped 7 bases and J dropped 2; count of bases not matched to a gene: 11. CDR3 region: CASTQLGQGALNTEAFF. The CDR3 DNA follows: TGTGCCAGCACCCAATTGGGACAGGGGGCCCTCAACACTGAAGCTTTCTTT.

The V and J genes are TRBV6-5 and TRBJ2-3; D not certain. V was clipped by 0 bases and J by 0 bases, with 7 bases between them. Germline values: CDR1 MNHEY, CDR2 SVGAGI. CDR3 length: 15 amino acids. Here the CDR3 DNA reads TGTGCCAGCAGTTACTCTCGTTCTAGCACAGATACGCAGTATTTT. Its protein is CASSYSRSSTDTQYF.

This chain joins TRBV6-1 and TRBJ1-5; possibly TRBD1 for D (6 bases). This CDR3 region has 15 residues. Germline assignment: CDR1 MNHNS and CDR2 SASEGT. Between the trimmed V and J ends, which lost 1 base and 3 bases, there was a span of 10 bases. The CDR3 nucleotides are TGTGCCAGCAGTGAAGGGACAGCCAACAATCAGCCCCAGCATTTT. Translating it yields CASSEGTANNQPQHF.

This clone was picked up one time. The rearrangement joins TRBV6-1 to TRBJ2-4; TRBD1 aligns across 9 bases. Germline CDR1 reads MNHNS; CDR2 reads SASEGT. The CDR3 has 13 residues. The J segment lost 9 bases and the V segment lost 7 bases, leaving 7 bases of the junction unmatched. CDR3 nucleotides: TGTGCCAGCACTGGGACAGGGACGGGCATTCAGTACTTC. Amino acids: CASTGTGTGIQYF.

The chain couples TRBV27 to TRBJ1-2; D possibly corresponds to TRBD1 (6 bases). The CDR3 has 14 residues. Germline V gene lookup returns CDR1 MNHEY and CDR2 SMNVEV (reference sequence). The V end lost 6 bases, the J end lost 4 bases, and 15 bases lay between the germline ends. The CDR3 DNA is TGTGCCAGCAGCCAGAGGCAGGGGACCTATGGCTACACCTTC. Its protein product is CASSQRQGTYGYTF.

The genes are TRBV29-1 and TRBJ2-3; D is possibly TRBD2 (6 bases). The CDR3 spans 13 residues. Trimming took 4 bases from V and 0 from J, leaving 8 bases between them. The germline V gene encodes CDR1 SQVTM and CDR2 ANQGSEA. CDR3 coding DNA: TGCAGCGTTGGTAGCGGAAGCACAGATACGCAGTATTTT. Protein product: CSVGSGSTDTQYF.